What follows are 5 T cell receptor beta chains derived from one specimen sequenced in a study of cytomegalovirus exposure and HLA in healthy donors. A multiplex PCR was run with 60 Vbeta primers and 13 Jbeta primers. Some clones are missing from TCRdb's copy, which holds only in-frame ones; the method was immunoSEQ multiplex PCR. The repertoire holds some 200,000 clones, with 70% as singletons. Sequenced material: PBMCs. These receptors were obtained from a man between 35 and 55 years old in good health and CMV-seropositive.

The chain joins TRBV5-6 to TRBJ1-5, with 10 bases lining up with TRBD1. From germline, CDR1 is SGHDT and CDR2 YYEEEE. This CDR3 contains 17 residues. After removal of 3 bases from V and 5 bases from J, the junction contained 11 bases not matched to a gene. The CDR3 loop reads CASSSSGDRGPHQPQHF. CDR3 coding DNA: TGTGCCAGCAGCTCCAGTGGGGACAGGGGACCTCATCAGCCCCAGCATTTT.

This chain uses TRBV27 with TRBJ2-1, with 8 bases fitting TRBD2. This CDR3 has 15 residues. Germline V gene sequence: CDR1 MNHEY, CDR2 SMNVEV (reference sequence). Trimming took 6 bases from V and 5 from J; bases not matched to a gene: 9. CDR3 in amino acids: CASSLGFGGDNEQFF. The CDR3 nucleotides read TGTGCCAGCAGCCTGGGGTTCGGGGGGGACAATGAGCAGTTCTTC.

The chain has TRBV7-2 and TRBJ1-2; perhaps TRBD1 as D (6 bases). Germline assignment: CDR1 SGHTA and CDR2 FQGNSA. The CDR3 length is 14 residues. Trimming stripped 5 bases from V and 4 bases from J, with 14 bases between. The CDR3 protein is CASSIQGQSYGYTF. As DNA, the CDR3 is TGTGCCAGCAGCATACAGGGCCAGTCCTATGGCTACACCTTC.

The rearrangement uses TRBV5-4 and TRBJ2-7; 10 bases match TRBD2. V shed 4 bases and J 2 bases; nucleotides not matched to a gene: 3. The CDR3 is 14 amino acids. Per germline, CDR1 SGHNT and CDR2 YYREEE (reference sequence). The CDR3 bases are TGTGCCAGCAGCCCAAGCGGGGGGGCCTACGAGCAGTACTTC. Protein sequence: CASSPSGGAYEQYF.

The rearrangement joins TRBV9 to TRBJ1-2; D gene unclear. CDR3 size: 15 residues. Per germline, CDR1 SGDLS and CDR2 YYNGEE. The V end was cut by 0 bases, the J end by 8 bases, with 17 bases between. The CDR3 DNA follows: TGTGCCAGCAGCGTAGACGGGTCCCTCCCGCAAGGCTACACCTTC. Protein product: CASSVDGSLPQGYTF.